This entry is about one T cell receptor (beta chain). No antigen is known for it. This specimen comes from a study of shared clonotypes between healthy human individuals. General study findings and limits: A few donors showed sharing of around 5.3% of naive CD4 clonotypes. Naive subsets generally had larger estimated richness than memory subsets.

Per the study methods: There were no quality scores in the junction-only immunoSEQ sequences, so filtering differed. Repertoires were generated with immunoSEQ multiplex PCR, while TCRdb's copy carries only in-frame clones and drops some. V and J calls and clone size are copied from that table; D and trimming were computed from the DNA. The table shows about 2.3 million clones, with around 93% occurring only once. CD45RA-negative memory and CD45RA+ naive subsets were split from the CD4+ cells. Trimming left V 0 bases short and J 9 bases short, with 13 bases between. The CDR3 contains 15 residues. Looked up from germline, CDR1 is SGDLS and CDR2 is YYNGEE.

The source material was naive CD4+ T cells from PBMCs. Regarding subset: CD45RA+ positively selected. This receptor was identified in a man aged 18 to 29 in good health. Some clones in this sample may be carry-over from other donors' samples. This chain connects TRBV9 to TRBJ1-6; D perhaps matches TRBD1 (6 bases). Written as DNA, the CDR3 is TGTGCCAGCAGCGTAGACAGGGTGGGAGTTTCACCCCTCCACTTT. As protein: CASSVDRVGVSPLHF.